The next 22 T cell receptor beta chains were all read from a single sample in a study of blood T cell repertoires in COVID-19. Measured with immunoSEQ multiplex PCR; TCRdb has only the in-frame clones, and not every one. This sample has 70,000 or so clones, with around 77% found just once. Source material: peripheral blood. The receptor set was obtained from a man between 60 and 70 years old with acute or convalescent COVID-19.

The rearrangement joins TRBV4-3 to TRBJ1-6; 8 bases map to TRBD1. Germline V gene sequence: CDR1 LGHNA, CDR2 YSLEER. CDR3 length: 17 amino acids. V gave up 5 bases and J gave up 2 bases; unmatched junction bases: 8. The chain's CDR3 is CASSVGRGQAYNSPLHF. The CDR3 DNA is TGCGCCAGCAGCGTCGGCAGGGGGCAGGCCTATAATTCACCCCTCCACTTT.

V gene TRBV11-2 combines with J gene TRBJ2-3; 10 nucleotides match TRBD2. V lost 5 bases to trimming and J lost 1 base; unmatched junction nucleotides: 3. This CDR3 comprises 15 residues. Germline-derived CDR1 and CDR2 are SGHAT and FQNNGV. In DNA, the CDR3 is TGTGCCAGCAGCCGCCTAGCGGGGGGCACAGATACGCAGTATTTT. It yields the protein CASSRLAGGTDTQYF.

The gene calls are TRBV7-2 and TRBJ2-3, with a possible D match to TRBD2 (5 bases). V was trimmed by 5 bases and J by 2 bases, leaving 17 bases between them. Germline loops: CDR1 SGHTA, CDR2 FQGNSA. The CDR3 is made up of 16 amino acids. CDR3 in DNA: TGTGCCAGCAGCACACGACTTAGGGAGTCCACAGATACGCAGTATTTT. Protein: CASSTRLRESTDTQYF.

This clone came up once. V gene TRBV18 combines with J gene TRBJ1-3; 8 bases are shared with TRBD1. V shed 3 bases, J shed 1 base, and the junction held 14 bases outside the gene matches. The CDR3 covers 19 residues. Germline CDR1 reads KGHSH; CDR2 reads LQKENI. The DNA for the CDR3 is TGTGCCAGCTCACCCGACAGGGGATCTCTGCTAAGGTCTGGAAACACCATATATTTT. The encoded protein is CASSPDRGSLLRSGNTIYF.

The V call is TRBV4-3, the J call TRBJ2-7, with TRBD1 matching over 8 bases. The CDR3 runs 15 residues. Germline CDR1 and CDR2: LGHNA and YSLEER. The junction had 2 bases not matched to a gene; V was cut back by 0 bases and J by 1 base. CDR3 bases: TGCGCCAGCAGCCAAGACAGGGGGCGATCCTACGAGCAGTACTTC. Amino acids: CASSQDRGRSYEQYF.

The gene calls are TRBV5-1 and TRBJ2-2, with 9 nucleotides matching TRBD1. Germline V gives CDR1 SGHRS, CDR2 YFSETQ. The CDR3 runs 17 residues. J was trimmed by 1 base and V by 4 bases; bases with no gene match: 8. CDR3 region: CASSPGAGQGNTGELFF. The CDR3 DNA reads TGCGCCAGCAGCCCCGGAGCGGGACAGGGGAACACCGGGGAGCTGTTTTTT.

J is TRBJ1-1 and V is TRBV3-1 (or the pseudogene TRBV3-2); 8 bases fit TRBD1. Germline assignment: CDR1 LGHDT and CDR2 YNNKEL (reference sequence). The CDR3 consists of 14 residues. After removal of 1 base from V and 5 bases from J, the junction contained 3 bases not matched to a gene. This CDR3 is CASSQVRGQTEAFF. CDR3 sequence (DNA): TGTGCCAGCAGCCAAGTCAGGGGGCAGACTGAAGCTTTCTTT.

The CDR3: CAWSSGVRNQPQHF. For the CDR3, the DNA is TGTGCCTGGAGTTCAGGGGTGCGGAATCAGCCCCAGCATTTT. This chain connects TRBV30 to TRBJ1-5, with D perhaps matching TRBD1 (6 bases). The CDR3 is 14 residues long. Germline CDR1 GTSNPN, CDR2 SVGIG (reference sequence). Trimming shortened V by 2 bases and J by 4 bases, and 12 bases separated the two germline ends.

The chain links TRBV7-2 to TRBJ2-3; perhaps TRBD2 as D (6 bases). Germline CDR1 reads SGHTA; CDR2 reads FQGNSA. The germline V and J ends were trimmed by 3 bases and 5 bases, with 9 bases remaining between them. The CDR3 is 13 amino acids. The CDR3 protein is CASSFREKDTQYF. As DNA, the CDR3 is TGTGCCAGCAGCTTCCGGGAGAAAGATACGCAGTATTTT.

This clone has a handful of counts. This chain uses TRBV6-2 or TRBV6-3 with TRBJ2-7, with 7 bases lining up with TRBD1. CDR3 length: 15 residues. Germline V CDR1 and CDR2: MNHEY, SVGEGT. V was clipped by 5 bases and J by 3 bases; unmatched bases: 10. The CDR3 sequence is CASSTYRGALYEQYF. Here the CDR3 DNA reads TGTGCCAGCAGTACATACAGGGGTGCACTCTACGAGCAGTACTTC.

CDR3 nucleotides: TGTGCCAGCTCACCCGGGTCCTACGAGCAGTACTTC. As protein: CASSPGSYEQYF. The genes are TRBV18 and TRBJ2-7; D not certain. Germline CDR1 and CDR2: KGHSH and LQKENI. Between the trimmed V and J ends, which lost 3 bases and 1 base, there was a span of 4 bases. The CDR3 has 12 residues.

This chain uses TRBV12-5 with TRBJ1-3; TRBD1 matches at 10 bases. The CDR3 sequence is 16 residues long. CDR1 and CDR2 (germline): LGHNT, FRNRAP. V was pared by 4 bases and J by 7 bases, with 10 bases of the junction left unmatched. For the CDR3, the DNA is TGTGCTAGTGGTTCTCCGACAGGGGGCGTGCTGAACACCATATATTTT. Protein sequence: CASGSPTGGVLNTIYF.

The CDR3 region has the DNA TGTGCCAGCAGCTTCACTGGAAACACCATATATTTT. Its protein is CASSFTGNTIYF. The V and J genes are TRBV7-2 and TRBJ1-3, with D unclear. The V gene's germline CDR1 is SGHTA and CDR2 FQGNSA. Trimming stripped 3 bases from V and 2 bases from J, with 2 bases between. CDR3 length: 12 residues.

The rearrangement links TRBV12-3 or TRBV12-4 to TRBJ2-3; TRBD1 matches 7 bases. CDR3 length: 13 residues. The ends lost 6 bases at V and 4 bases at J; junction bases unmatched: 4. DNA for the CDR3: TGTGCCAGCAGGCCCCAGGGGGCAGATACGCAGTATTTT. Amino acids: CASRPQGADTQYF.

The chain carries TRBV7-2 and TRBJ1-1; maybe TRBD1 (6 bases). The CDR3 sequence is 13 residues long. Trimming stripped 6 bases from V and 5 bases from J, with 13 bases between. CDR1 is SGHTA and CDR2 is FQGNSA in the germline V gene. The CDR3 DNA follows: TGTGCCAGCAGTCCACAGGGTTTTACTGAAGCTTTCTTT. It yields the protein CASSPQGFTEAFF.

This chain uses TRBV6-6 with TRBJ1-5, with D perhaps TRBD1 (5 bases). The V end lost 4 bases, the J end lost 5 bases, and 9 bases lay between the germline ends. From germline, CDR1 is MNHNY and CDR2 SVGAGI (reference sequence). This CDR3 contains 13 residues. CDR3 nucleotide sequence: TGTGCCAGCAGTTCTCAGGGTGATCAGCCCCAGCATTTT. Encoded protein: CASSSQGDQPQHF.

This clone has only one observation. The CDR3: CASSLTRGATDTQYF. The CDR3 DNA sequence: TGTGCCAGCAGCCTAACCCGGGGGGCCACAGATACGCAGTATTTT. This chain links TRBV11-3 with TRBJ2-3, with TRBD2 as a possible D gene (7 bases). Trimming pared 5 bases from V and 2 bases from J, leaving 14 bases between. There are 15 residues in the CDR3. Germline V gives CDR1 SGHNT, CDR2 YENEEA.

This sequence joins TRBV2 and TRBJ1-4, with TRBD1 as a possible D gene (6 bases). Germline assignment: CDR1 SNHLY and CDR2 FYNNEI. V gave up 10 bases and J gave up 7 bases, with 19 bases separating them. The CDR3 covers 14 residues. Here the CDR3 DNA reads TGTGCCACACGGCTGGGGGCGAAAAGTGAAAAACTGTTTTTT. Residues: CATRLGAKSEKLFF.

The V gene is TRBV4-1, the J gene TRBJ1-3; D is perhaps TRBD1 (6 bases). The germline CDR1 and CDR2 sequences are MGHRA and YSYEKL. The CDR3 contains 13 residues. The V and J ends lost 3 bases and 5 bases respectively, with 8 bases between them. The CDR3 spells CASSQDSRNTIYF. The CDR3 DNA follows: TGCGCCAGCAGCCAGGACAGCCGAAACACCATATATTTT.

The chain links TRBV27 to TRBJ1-1, with 9 positions matching TRBD1. The CDR3 spans 18 residues. J was trimmed by 0 bases and V by 6 bases; bases with no gene match: 14. In germline, CDR1 is MNHEY, CDR2 SMNVEV (reference sequence). Here the CDR3 DNA reads TGTGCCAGCAGCTCAAAAGGACAGGGGATATTAATGAACACTGAAGCTTTCTTT. Protein product: CASSSKGQGILMNTEAFF.

This chain joins TRBV6-2 or TRBV6-3 and TRBJ1-5; TRBD1 agrees at 8 bases. Germline loops: CDR1 MNHEY, CDR2 SVGEGT. The CDR3 is made up of 15 amino acids. J gave up 7 bases and V 5 bases, and 10 bases lay outside the gene matches. CDR3 protein: CASSRDRGKGQPQHF. The CDR3 coding sequence is TGTGCCAGCAGTCGTGACAGGGGAAAGGGACAGCCCCAGCATTTT.

The CDR3 nucleotides are TGTGCCAGCAGCGAGGACAGGGGAATCTCTGGCTACACCTTC. Its translation is CASSEDRGISGYTF. The chain uses TRBV6-5 and TRBJ1-2; 9 nucleotides agree with TRBD1. The CDR3 consists of 14 residues. Germline CDR1 reads MNHEY; CDR2 reads SVGAGI. Trimming took 6 bases from V and 7 from J; bases not matched to a gene: 9.